Listed below are T cell receptor beta chains from one sample, sequenced in a study of cytomegalovirus exposure and HLA in healthy donors. Using immunoSEQ multiplex PCR, the repertoire was profiled, and TCRdb retains in-frame clones only, with some absent. Among about 59,000 clones listed, around 92% were seen once. Sequencing was carried out using PBMCs. The receptors were sampled from a man younger than 40 in good health and CMV-seropositive. CDR3s leave out the opening cysteine and the closing phenylalanine or tryptophan.

V gene	J gene	CDR3 protein
TRBV6-1	TRBJ2-7	ASSDWGGLSYEQY
TRBV5-6	TRBJ1-2	ASSARDREFYGYT
TRBV5-4	TRBJ1-1	ASSLRGCEAF
TRBV29-1	TRBJ2-2	SVVPRAGGNTGELF
TRBV7-2	TRBJ1-4	ASSPQTGWANEKLF
TRBV6-5	TRBJ1-1	ASSHPNSYTEAF
TRBV11-2	TRBJ2-1	ASSLDLLNEQF
TRBV2	TRBJ2-7	ASSEGNRGHEQY
TRBV19	TRBJ2-1	ASSTKLAGASNEQF
TRBV5-4	TRBJ2-1	ASSFLVGGSSDEQF
TRBV6-5	TRBJ1-5	ASRVDRGSNQPQH
TRBV20-1	TRBJ2-7	SARARSEQY
TRBV19	TRBJ1-6	ATHGLSYNSPLH
TRBV7-8	TRBJ1-1	ASTSTGENTEAF
TRBV6-5	TRBJ2-5	ASSYGRGETQY
TRBV2	TRBJ1-2	ASRGTFLQGYT
TRBV7-7	TRBJ2-2	ASSASGGNTGELF
TRBV14	TRBJ1-1	ASSQEAATDTEAF
TRBV5-1	TRBJ2-7	ASSRGVIYDREQY
TRBV7-9	NA	ASSLTSATIHEQY
TRBV11-2	TRBJ2-1	ASSTRQGKNEQF
TRBV7-7	TRBJ2-5	ASSPGTSGRETQY
TRBV11-1	TRBJ2-3	ASREGGPPHTQY
TRBV28	TRBJ2-7	ASSQASGGSYEQY
TRBV29-1	TRBJ1-1	SVGGTGGGSIAF
TRBV11-2	TRBJ2-7	ASSLAGREQY
TRBV30	TRBJ2-3	AWSTADRSDTQY
TRBV2	TRBJ1-5	ASSVARTGMGQPQH
TRBV11-2	NA	ASSLGTGGGYEQY
TRBV7-2	TRBJ2-3	ASSPSGSFPDTQY
TRBV25-1	TRBJ1-2	ASSEFAGFDGYT